This T cell receptor (beta chain) originates from a study of blood T cell repertoires in COVID-19. The age range of participants was 18 to 89 years, with residence in 20 to 25 US areas. This CDR3 has 14 residues. The germline V and J ends were trimmed by 0 bases and 10 bases, with 13 bases remaining between them. Germline assignment: CDR1 GTSNPN and CDR2 SVGIG (reference sequence). Clones were sequenced by immunoSEQ multiplex PCR, and TCRdb holds only the in-frame ones, with some missing. The data contain over 300,000 clones, 70% to 90% of them singletons. Material for sequencing was PBMCs or T cells enriched from blood (not recorded which). The receptor was derived from a woman between 40 and 50 years old who had recovered from COVID-19. The chain links TRBV30 to TRBJ1-6; D is possibly TRBD1 (5 bases). Here the CDR3 reads CAWSVGQGNSPLHF. The CDR3 region has the DNA TGTGCCTGGAGTGTAGGGCAGGGAAACTCACCCCTCCACTTT.